This T cell receptor (beta chain) is drawn from a study of long-term antiretroviral therapy in people with HIV. With survey level as its setting, the immunoSEQ assay was v3.0. Here immunoSEQ multiplex PCR was the method, and the copy in TCRdb shows in-frame clones only, minus some. Seen here are 30,000 to 40,000 clones, around 75% observed once, and the top ten hold 5.2%. The CDR3 loop spans 17 amino acids. V was shortened by 1 base and J by 3 bases, with 16 bases between the two germline ends. Per the germline V gene, CDR1 is SGHDN and CDR2 is FVKESK. The origin of this receptor is a man aged 18 to 35 with HIV. The sequencing used unsorted PBMCs, collected 1.5 years after starting antiretroviral therapy. The gene calls are TRBV14 and TRBJ1-3; D gene unclear. CDR3 in amino acids: CASSQGRLILGGNTIYF. For the CDR3, the DNA is TGTGCCAGCAGCCAAGGTCGATTGATTTTGGGTGGAAACACCATATATTTT. Supplemented by reference TRBV14 and TRBJ1-3, the full variable domain reads EAGVTQFPSHSVIEKGQTVTLRCDPISGHDNLYWYRRVMGKEIKFLLHFVKESKQDESGMPNNRFLAERTGGTYSTLKVQPAELEDSGVYFCASSQGRLILGGNTIYFGEGSWLTVV.